These 10 T cell receptor beta chains were all obtained from the same sample, sequenced in a study of read filtering for tumor transcriptome and immune sequencing. This library used around 0.4 ug RNA and molecular barcoded adaptors spanning alpha/delta and beta/gamma chains. MiXCR was run by TCRdb on the reads, yielding one entry per CDR3 protein. The sample holds 40,000 to 55,000 distinct CDR3 sequences, around 19% seen once. The sequencing input was a population of CD138-negative cells sorted from bone marrow. These receptors came from a donor at least 40 years old with multiple myeloma.

The sample holds a few counts of this clonotype. The junction and the germline gene differ at one end; a read error may be behind it. V usage is TRBV6-1 and J usage is TRBJ1-1; no definite D call. Germline CDR1 is MNHNS and CDR2 is SASEGT. CDR3 length: 11 residues. This CDR3 is CASSEHTEASF. The CDR3 nucleotides read TGTGCCAGCAGTGAACACACTGAAGCTTCCTTT.

Many counts were recorded for this clonotype. The genes are TRBV29-1 and TRBJ1-2, with 7 bases aligning to TRBD1. The CDR3 extends over 14 amino acids. V gave up 3 bases and J gave up 4 bases; unmatched junction bases: 8. Germline values: CDR1 SQVTM, CDR2 ANQGSEA. Here the CDR3 reads CSVDGSGGLYGYTF. As DNA, the CDR3 is TGCAGCGTTGACGGGTCAGGGGGACTCTATGGCTACACCTTC.

This clonotype was seen at least ten times. This chain links TRBV5-1 with TRBJ2-2, with D possibly TRBD2 on 5 matching bases. In germline, CDR1 is SGHRS, CDR2 YFSETQ. There are 14 residues in the CDR3. The V gene lost 2 bases and the J gene lost 1 base, with 6 bases spanning the gap. The CDR3 sequence is CASSFGGNTGELFF. In nucleotides, the CDR3 is TGCGCCAGCAGCTTCGGAGGGAACACCGGGGAGCTGTTTTTT.

A remark on this clonotype: This may arise from a read error, as a much more abundant clone is one base away. The V gene is TRBV6-1, the J gene TRBJ2-1; weak D call: TRBD2 (5 bases). The CDR3 covers 13 residues. Germline CDR1 reads MNHNS; CDR2 reads SASEGT. The CDR3 region is CVSSEVDSIDPFF. As DNA, the CDR3 is TGTGTCAGCAGTGAAGTGGACTCCATAGATCCGTTCTTC.

This clonotype was seen at least ten times. The chain employs TRBV19 and TRBJ1-2; D is unclear. There are 13 residues in the CDR3. Germline-derived CDR1 and CDR2 are LNHDA and SQIVND (reference sequence). V was pared by 3 bases and J by 6 bases, with 11 bases between. The CDR3 nucleotides read TGTGCCAGTAGTATGAGAGGCAGCCATGGCTACACCTTC. Residues: CASSMRGSHGYTF.

This clonotype was seen at least ten times. The chain has TRBV20-1 and TRBJ2-7; 9 bases are shared with TRBD1. This CDR3 region has 15 residues. CDR1 and CDR2 from the germline V gene are DFQATT and SNEGSKA (reference sequence). V shed 1 base and J 4 bases; nucleotides not matched to a gene: 8. CDR3: CSARGPGQGVYEQYF. CDR3 nucleotides: TGCAGTGCTAGAGGGCCGGGACAGGGAGTGTACGAGCAGTACTTC.

As concerns this clonotype: This probably arose from a read error, given a far larger clone one base away. The rearrangement joins TRBV11-2 to TRBJ1-5; D gene unclear. The germline CDR1 and CDR2 sequences are SGHAT and FQNNGV. There are 16 residues in the CDR3. With 0 bases removed from V and 7 bases from J, the gap between germline ends came to 16 bases. CDR3 DNA sequence: TGTGCCAGCAGCTTAGAATCCGGGAATGGCGGGCAGCCCCAGCATTTT. Protein sequence: CASSLESGNGGQPQHF. The variable domain in full, completed from reference TRBV11-2 and TRBJ1-5, reads EAGVAQSPRYKIIEKRQSVAFWCNPISGHATLYWYQQILGQGPKLLIQFQNNGVVDDSQLPKDRFSAERLKGVDSTLKIQPAKLEDSAVYLCASSLESGNGGQPQHFGDGTRLSIL.

For this clonotype: Being one base from a much bigger clone, this may be a read error. J is TRBJ2-6 and V is TRBV28, with D perhaps assigned TRBD1 or TRBD2 (5 bases each). The CDR3 consists of 18 residues. Germline V lookup: CDR1 MDHEN, CDR2 SYDVKM. The CDR3 DNA sequence: TGTGCCAGCAGTACGTCCGGGACGACCAGCTCTGGGGCCAACGTCCTGAATTTC. Amino acid sequence: CASSTSGTTSSGANVLNF.

About this clonotype: A much more abundant neighbour one base away suggests this may be a read error. The chain combines TRBV20-1 with TRBJ1-2, with D unresolved. Germline V gives CDR1 DFQATT, CDR2 SNEGSKA (reference sequence). The CDR3 extends over 11 amino acids. V was shortened by 8 bases and J by 3 bases, with 10 bases between the two germline ends. The CDR3 reads CSSWAHYGYTF. CDR3 nucleotide sequence: TGCAGTTCCTGGGCACACTATGGCTACACCTTC.

Many counts were recorded for this clonotype. In nucleotides, the CDR3 is TGTGCCAGCAGCAGCGGGACAGGGCGAACCTACGAGCAGTACTTC. Amino acids: CASSSGTGRTYEQYF. V gene TRBV5-5 combines with J gene TRBJ2-7; TRBD1 matches 9 bases. The CDR3 is 15 residues long. CDR1 is SGHKS, CDR2 YYEKEE, per germline (reference sequence). V gave up 4 bases and J gave up 2 bases; unmatched junction bases: 7.